This TCR beta chain comes out of a study of T cells in Graves' hyperthyroidism and ophthalmopathy. Germline V lookup: CDR1 ENHRY, CDR2 SYGVKD. The J segment lost 6 bases and the V segment lost 7 bases, leaving 9 bases of the junction unmatched. This CDR3 region has 14 residues. TCR beta CDR3 region amplification was performed from RNA transcripts. During a first-round RT-PCR of the TCR CDR3, the HTBI primer set was used. Via MiXCR, TCRdb re-called the multiplex PCR reads, giving one row per CDR3 protein. In the table there are more than 100,000 distinct CDR3 sequences, roughly 47% of which are singletons.

This receptor was taken from a man aged 40-49 years with Graves' hyperthyroidism. The V and J genes are TRBV10-3 and TRBJ2-7, with 10 bases identical to TRBD1. Specimen: blood. CDR3 DNA sequence: TGTGCCATCAAAGGGGGACAGGGGAGGGCCGAGCAGTACTTC. The encoded protein is CAIKGGQGRAEQYF.